This TCR beta chain comes out of a study of blood T cells in healthy people across ages. Broader study findings: Getting older went along with TCR beta diversity per million T cells dropping roughly linearly. No one knew whether donors had CMV, which possibly confounded expanded clonotype changes.

The use of a sample-barcoded 5' primer and a J-beta primer mix characterized a second PCR of roughly 6 to 11 cycles. All cDNA molecules were each tagged by a template-switch adaptor with 12 random nucleotides. TCRdb reanalysed the 5' RACE reads using MiXCR and keeps one entry per CDR3 protein. The sample lists over 1,200,000 distinct CDR3 sequences, around 59% seen once, with about 6.7% in the top ten. The authors isolated at least 7 million PBMCs per sample. As for this clonotype: The target antigen is unknown.

Germline CDR1 and CDR2: MRHNA and SNTAGT. Trimming took off 5 bases at V and 4 bases at J, with 10 bases between the two ends. The CDR3 sequence is 13 residues long. J is TRBJ2-3 and V is TRBV6-4; D gene uncertain. The source material was blood. The clonotype comes from a man between 18 and 35 years old in good health. The CDR3 nucleotides read TGTGCCAGCAGTCTAGATTATCCAGATACGCAGTATTTT. This codes for CASSLDYPDTQYF.